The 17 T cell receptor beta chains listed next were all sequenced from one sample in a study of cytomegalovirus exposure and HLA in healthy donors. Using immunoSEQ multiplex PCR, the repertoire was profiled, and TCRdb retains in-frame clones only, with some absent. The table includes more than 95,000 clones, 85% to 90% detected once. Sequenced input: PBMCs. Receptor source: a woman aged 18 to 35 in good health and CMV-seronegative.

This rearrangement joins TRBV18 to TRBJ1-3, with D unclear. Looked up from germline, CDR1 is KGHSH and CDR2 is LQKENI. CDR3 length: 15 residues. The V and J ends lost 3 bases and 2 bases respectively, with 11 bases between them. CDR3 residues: CASSPIAGTGNTIYF. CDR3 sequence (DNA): TGTGCCAGCTCACCGATTGCAGGCACTGGAAACACCATATATTTT.

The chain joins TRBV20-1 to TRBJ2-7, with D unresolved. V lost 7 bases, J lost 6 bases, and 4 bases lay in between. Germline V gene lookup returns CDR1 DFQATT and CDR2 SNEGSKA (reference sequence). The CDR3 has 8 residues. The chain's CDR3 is CSGGEQYV. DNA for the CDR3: TGCAGTGGGGGCGAGCAGTACGTC.

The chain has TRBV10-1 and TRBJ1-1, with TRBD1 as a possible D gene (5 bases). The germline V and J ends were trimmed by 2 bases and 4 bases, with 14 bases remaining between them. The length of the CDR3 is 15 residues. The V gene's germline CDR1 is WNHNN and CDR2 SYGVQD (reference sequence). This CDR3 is CASSETRAVGTEAFF. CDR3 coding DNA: TGCGCCAGCAGTGAGACCAGGGCCGTCGGCACTGAAGCTTTCTTT.

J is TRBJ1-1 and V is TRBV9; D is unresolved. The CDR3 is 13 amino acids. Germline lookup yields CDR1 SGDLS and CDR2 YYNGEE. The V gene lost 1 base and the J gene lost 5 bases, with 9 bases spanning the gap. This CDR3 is CASSVTGVTEAFF. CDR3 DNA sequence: TGTGCCAGCAGCGTAACCGGGGTGACTGAAGCTTTCTTT.

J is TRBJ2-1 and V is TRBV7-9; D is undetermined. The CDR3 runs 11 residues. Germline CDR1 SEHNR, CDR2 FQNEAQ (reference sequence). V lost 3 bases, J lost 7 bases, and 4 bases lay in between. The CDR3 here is CASSFTNEQFF. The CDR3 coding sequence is TGTGCCAGCAGCTTCACAAATGAGCAGTTCTTC.

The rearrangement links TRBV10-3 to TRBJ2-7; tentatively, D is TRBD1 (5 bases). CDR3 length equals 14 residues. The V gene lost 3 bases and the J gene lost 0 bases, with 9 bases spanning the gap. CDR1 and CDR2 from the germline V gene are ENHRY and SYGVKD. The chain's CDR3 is CAISDVDTSYEQYV. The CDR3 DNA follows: TGTGCCATCAGTGACGTGGACACCTCCTACGAGCAGTACGTC.

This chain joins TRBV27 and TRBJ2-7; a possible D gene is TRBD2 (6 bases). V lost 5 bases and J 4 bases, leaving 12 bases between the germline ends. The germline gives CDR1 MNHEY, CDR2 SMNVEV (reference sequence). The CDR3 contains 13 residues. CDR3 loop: CASSQGLTYEQYV. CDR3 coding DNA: TGTGCCAGCAGTCAGGGACTTACTTACGAGCAGTACGTC.

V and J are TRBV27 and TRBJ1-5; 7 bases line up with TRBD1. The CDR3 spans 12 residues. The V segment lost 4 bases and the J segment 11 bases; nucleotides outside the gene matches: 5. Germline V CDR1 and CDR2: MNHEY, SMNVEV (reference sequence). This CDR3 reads CASSYLQGTQHF. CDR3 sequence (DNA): TGTGCCAGCAGTTACTTACAGGGGACCCAGCATTTT.

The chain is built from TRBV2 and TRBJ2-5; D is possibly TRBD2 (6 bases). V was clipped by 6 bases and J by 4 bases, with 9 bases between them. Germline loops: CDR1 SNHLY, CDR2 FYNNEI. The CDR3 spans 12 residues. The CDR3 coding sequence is TGTGCCAGCAGGGAGGGACTAGAGACCCAGTACTTC. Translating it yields CASREGLETQYF.

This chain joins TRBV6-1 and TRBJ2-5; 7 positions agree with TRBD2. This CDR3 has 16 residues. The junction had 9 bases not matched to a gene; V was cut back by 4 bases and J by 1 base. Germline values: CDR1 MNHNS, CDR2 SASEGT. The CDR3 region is CASSASVAGFQETQYF. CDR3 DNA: TGTGCCAGCAGTGCCTCCGTAGCGGGCTTCCAAGAGACCCAGTACTTC.

CDR3 DNA: TGTGCCAGCAGCTTATATGGGACTAGCGGGAGTGTTAGCAAAAACATTCAGTACTTC. Its protein is CASSLYGTSGSVSKNIQYF. V is TRBV7-2 and J is TRBJ2-4; TRBD2 agrees at 14 bases. In germline, CDR1 is SGHTA, CDR2 FQGNSA. V was clipped by 2 bases and J by 3 bases; unmatched bases: 9. The CDR3 extends over 19 amino acids. Full variable domain (rest looked up from reference TRBV7-2 and TRBJ2-4): GAGVSQSPSNKVTEKGKDVELRCDPISGHTALYWYRQSLGQGLEFLIYFQGNSAPDKSGLPSDRFSAERTGGSVSTLTIQRTQQEDSAVYLCASSLYGTSGSVSKNIQYFGAGTRLSVL.

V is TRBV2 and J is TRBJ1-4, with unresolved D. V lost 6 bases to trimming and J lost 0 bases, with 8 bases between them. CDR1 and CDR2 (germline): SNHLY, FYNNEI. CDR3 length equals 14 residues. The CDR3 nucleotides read TGTGCCAGCAGAACAGCAGCAACTAATGAAAAACTGTTTTTT. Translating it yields CASRTAATNEKLFF.

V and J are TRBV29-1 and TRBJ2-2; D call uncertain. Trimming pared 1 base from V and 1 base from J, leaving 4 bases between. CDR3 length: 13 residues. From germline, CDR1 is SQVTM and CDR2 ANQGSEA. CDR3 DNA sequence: TGCAGCGTTGAAGTAAAGAACACCGGGGAGCTGTTTTTT. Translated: CSVEVKNTGELFF.

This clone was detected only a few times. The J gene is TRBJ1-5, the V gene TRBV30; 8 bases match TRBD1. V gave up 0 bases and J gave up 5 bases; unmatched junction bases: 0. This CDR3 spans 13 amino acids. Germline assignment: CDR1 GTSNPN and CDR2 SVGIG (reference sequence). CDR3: CAWSVTGDQPQHF. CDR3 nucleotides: TGTGCCTGGAGTGTGACAGGGGATCAGCCCCAGCATTTT.

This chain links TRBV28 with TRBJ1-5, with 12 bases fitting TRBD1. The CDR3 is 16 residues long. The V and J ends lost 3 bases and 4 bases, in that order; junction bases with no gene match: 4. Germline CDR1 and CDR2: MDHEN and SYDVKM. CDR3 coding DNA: TGTGCCAGCAGTTTTGGGACAGGGGGCAGGAATCAGCCCCAGCATTTT. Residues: CASSFGTGGRNQPQHF.

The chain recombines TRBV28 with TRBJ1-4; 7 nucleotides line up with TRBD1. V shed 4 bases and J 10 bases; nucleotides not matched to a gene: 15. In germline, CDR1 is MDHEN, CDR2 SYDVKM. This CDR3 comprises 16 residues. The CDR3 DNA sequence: TGTGCCAGCAGTTCGGGGACAGAGCGGGTACTCGGAAAACTGTTTTTT. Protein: CASSSGTERVLGKLFF.

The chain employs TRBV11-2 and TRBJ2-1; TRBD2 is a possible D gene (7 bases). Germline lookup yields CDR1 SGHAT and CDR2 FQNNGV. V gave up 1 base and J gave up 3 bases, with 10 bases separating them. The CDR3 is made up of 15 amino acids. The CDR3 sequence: CASSLGGGGYNEQFF. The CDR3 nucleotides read TGTGCCAGCAGCTTAGGGGGGGGCGGCTACAATGAGCAGTTCTTC.